The 3 T cell receptor beta chains listed next were all sequenced from one sample in a study of blood T cell repertoires in COVID-19. The method was immunoSEQ multiplex PCR; TCRdb's version includes in-frame clones alone and lacks a portion of them. The sample consists of roughly 200,000 clones, approximately 87% of them appearing once. The sample comprised peripheral blood. The source of these receptors is a man in his sixties who had recovered from COVID-19.

This clone was found once. The chain combines TRBV4-3 with TRBJ1-2, with D hard to call. Trimming took off 1 base at V and 4 bases at J, with 16 bases between the two ends. Germline lookup yields CDR1 LGHNA and CDR2 YSLEER. The CDR3 spans 16 residues. In DNA, the CDR3 is TGCGCCAGCAGCCAAGCCCTGAACGCCGGAGGCTATGGCTACACCTTC. It specifies CASSQALNAGGYGYTF.

V usage is TRBV6-6 and J usage is TRBJ1-1; D gene unclear. Germline CDR1 reads MNHNY; CDR2 reads SVGAGI (reference sequence). V was cut by 3 bases and J by 7 bases, with 9 bases left in between. This CDR3 has 12 residues. CDR3 sequence (DNA): TGTGCCAGCAGTTATGGAGGCAGTGAAGCTTTCTTT. It yields the protein CASSYGGSEAFF.

The J gene is TRBJ1-5, the V gene TRBV6-5; weak D call: TRBD1 (5 bases). Trimming removed 2 bases from V and 7 bases from J, with 6 bases in between. Looked up from germline, CDR1 is MNHEY and CDR2 is SVGAGI. CDR3 length: 12 amino acids. The CDR3 sequence: CASSYPGQPQHF. The CDR3 nucleotides read TGTGCCAGCAGTTACCCAGGGCAGCCCCAGCATTTT.